The sample holds a few counts of the clone carrying this TCR beta chain. There were TCR beta CDR3 regions amplified from RNA transcripts. TCR CDR3 regions were first amplified by RT-PCR with HTBI primers. Each CDR3 protein gets one entry after TCRdb re-called the multiplex PCR reads with MiXCR. The sample records 500,000 to 750,000 distinct CDR3 sequences, around 16% being singletons. The source of the sample is a study of T cells in Graves' hyperthyroidism and ophthalmopathy. The CDR3 spans 14 residues. Germline CDR1 is DFQATT and CDR2 is SNEGSKA (reference sequence). The trim removed 6 bases at V and 6 bases at J, leaving 9 bases unmatched.

The chain combines TRBV20-1 with TRBJ2-1, with TRBD2 identical over 9 bases. Sequences were obtained from blood. This sequence originates from a young woman with Graves' hyperthyroidism. The CDR3 DNA reads TGCAGTGCGGAGAGTTGGCGGGAGGGCAATGAGCAGTTCTTC. Protein product: CSAESWREGNEQFF.